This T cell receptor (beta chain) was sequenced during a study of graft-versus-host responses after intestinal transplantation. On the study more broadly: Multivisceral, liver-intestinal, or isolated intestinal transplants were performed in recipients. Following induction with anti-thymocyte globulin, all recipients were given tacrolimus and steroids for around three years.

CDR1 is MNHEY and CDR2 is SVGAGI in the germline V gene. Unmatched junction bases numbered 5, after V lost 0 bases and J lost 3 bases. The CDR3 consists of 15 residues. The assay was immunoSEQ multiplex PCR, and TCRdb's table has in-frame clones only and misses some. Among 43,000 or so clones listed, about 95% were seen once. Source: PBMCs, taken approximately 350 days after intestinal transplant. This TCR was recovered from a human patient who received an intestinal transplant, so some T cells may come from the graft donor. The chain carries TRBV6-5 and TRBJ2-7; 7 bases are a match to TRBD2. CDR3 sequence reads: CASSYSGGRSYEQYF. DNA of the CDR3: TGTGCCAGCAGTTACTCGGGCGGGAGAAGCTACGAGCAGTACTTC.